The 22 T cell receptor beta chains listed next were all sequenced from one sample in a study of T cells in Graves' hyperthyroidism and ophthalmopathy. Amplification targeted TCR beta CDR3 regions from RNA transcripts. A first-round RT-PCR of the TCR CDR3 used the HTBI primer set. TCRdb called the multiplex PCR reads again in MiXCR, with one record for every CDR3 protein. The table includes some 250,000 distinct CDR3 sequences, about 14% detected once. Sequences were obtained from blood. The receptors shown here come from a middle-aged woman with Graves' hyperthyroidism that later progressed to Graves' ophthalmopathy.

In its sample, this clonotype was seen many times. V and J are TRBV3-1 and TRBJ2-7, with TRBD2 as a possible D gene (6 bases). V dropped 4 bases and J dropped 4 bases, with 20 bases sitting between them. Germline V lookup: CDR1 LGHDT, CDR2 YNNKEL (reference sequence). The CDR3 sequence is 16 residues long. In DNA form, the CDR3 reads TGTGCCAGCAGCCCCCAAGCGGGTAATCCTACGTACGAGCAGTACTTC. Amino acid sequence: CASSPQAGNPTYEQYF.

V gene TRBV3-1 combines with J gene TRBJ2-7; either TRBD1 or TRBD2 may supply D (5 bases each). The CDR3 consists of 18 residues. V was pared by 2 bases and J by 8 bases, with 28 bases between. Germline lookup yields CDR1 LGHDT and CDR2 YNNKEL (reference sequence). Here the CDR3 DNA reads TGTGCCAGCAGCCAAAGCCGCCCCTGGGACGACTTTCTGGAAAAGCAGTACTTC. It encodes CASSQSRPWDDFLEKQYF.

This clonotype was seen repeatedly, ten times or more. The chain is built from TRBV19 and TRBJ1-1; 7 nucleotides line up with TRBD1. CDR1 and CDR2 from the germline V gene are LNHDA and SQIVND (reference sequence). The CDR3 extends over 13 amino acids. V lost 7 bases to trimming and J lost 7 bases; unmatched junction nucleotides: 9. The CDR3 loop reads CASTQGQALEAFF. CDR3 nucleotide sequence: TGTGCCAGTACTCAAGGACAGGCCCTTGAAGCTTTCTTT.

The chain links TRBV7-2 to TRBJ1-6; TRBD1 agrees at 7 bases. Germline V gene sequence: CDR1 SGHTA, CDR2 FQGNSA. The CDR3 loop spans 15 amino acids. V lost 5 bases, J lost 8 bases, and 9 bases stayed unmatched. In DNA form, the CDR3 reads TGTGCCAGCAGCCCTCGGTGGCAGGGGGATTCACCCCTCCACTTT. Its protein is CASSPRWQGDSPLHF. The full variable domain, completed using reference TRBV7-2 and TRBJ1-6, is GAGVSQSPSNKVTEKGKDVELRCDPISGHTALYWYRQSLGQGLEFLIYFQGNSAPDKSGLPSDRFSAERTGGSVSTLTIQRTQQEDSAVYLCASSPRWQGDSPLHFGNGTRLTVT.

This clonotype appeared a few times. At one of its ends the junction is not consistent with the germline gene, which may arise from a read error. The J gene is TRBJ2-4, the V gene TRBV29-1; D is ambiguous. The CDR3 runs to 14 residues. Germline assignment: CDR1 SQVTM and CDR2 ANQGSEA. CDR3 sequence: CSVAPNNPNNIQYF. CDR3 nucleotide sequence: TGCAGCGTTGCTCCAAATAATCCCAACAACATTCAGTACTTC.

The chain couples TRBV6-1 to TRBJ2-6; the D is unclear. There are 13 residues in the CDR3. Germline-derived CDR1 and CDR2 are MNHNS and SASEGT. Trimming took 8 bases from V and 0 from J, leaving 5 bases between them. The CDR3 coding sequence is TGTGCCAGCGCAAACTCTGGGGCCAACGTCCTGACTTTC. Protein product: CASANSGANVLTF.

This clonotype was detected a few times. A much more abundant neighbour one base away suggests this may be a read error. The rearrangement joins TRBV7-8 to TRBJ2-5; the D is unclear. This CDR3 has 10 residues. Trimming took off 5 bases at V and 4 bases at J, with 2 bases between the two ends. CDR1 and CDR2 from the germline V gene are SGHVS and FQNEAQ. The CDR3 DNA follows: TGTGCCAGCAGCCGAGAGACCCAGTACTTC. Amino acid sequence: CASSRETQYF.

The chain combines TRBV4-1 with TRBJ2-2, with no clear D. CDR1 is MGHRA and CDR2 is YSYEKL in the germline V gene. The CDR3 length is 16 residues. V was pared by 2 bases and J by 3 bases, with 13 bases between. CDR3 loop: CASSQWARGYTGELFF. CDR3 nucleotide sequence: TGCGCCAGCAGCCAATGGGCTAGAGGTTACACCGGGGAGCTGTTTTTT.

This clonotype was counted at least ten times. The CDR3 coding sequence is TGTGCCAGCACCCGGGACGGAGCCTCTGGAAACACCATATATTTT. Protein product: CASTRDGASGNTIYF. The rearrangement uses TRBV6-1 and TRBJ1-3; perhaps TRBD1 as D (5 bases). The germline CDR1 and CDR2 sequences are MNHNS and SASEGT. The CDR3 contains 15 residues. V dropped 7 bases and J dropped 0 bases, with 13 bases sitting between them.

The chain is built from TRBV20-1 and TRBJ2-1, with D hard to call. Trimming took off 6 bases at V and 13 bases at J, with 16 bases between the two ends. CDR1 and CDR2 (germline): DFQATT, SNEGSKA (reference sequence). CDR3 length equals 11 residues. The CDR3 loop reads CSATRPASQFF. CDR3 nucleotides: TGCAGTGCCACCCGGCCCGCCAGTCAGTTCTTC.

This clonotype came up a few times. Here the CDR3 reads CASSLSTTGGYTF. The DNA for the CDR3 is TGTGCCAGCAGTTTATCAACCACAGGGGGCTACACCTTC. The chain links TRBV28 to TRBJ1-2; a weak D match, TRBD1 (6 bases). The CDR3 is 13 residues long. V gave up 1 base and J gave up 8 bases, with 11 bases separating them. CDR1 is MDHEN and CDR2 is SYDVKM in the germline V gene.

This clonotype was recorded many times. The chain employs TRBV9 and TRBJ2-4; D tentatively fits TRBD1 or TRBD2 (5 bases each). The CDR3 is 14 residues long. Germline V lookup: CDR1 SGDLS, CDR2 YYNGEE. V lost 0 bases and J lost 8, with 12 bases in between. CDR3 DNA: TGTGCCAGCAGCGTAGCCCTCGGGACGGACATTCAGTACTTC. This sequence encodes CASSVALGTDIQYF.

This clonotype was seen many times. The J gene is TRBJ2-1, the V gene TRBV20-1; D might be TRBD2 (5 bases). Deletions cut 3 bases from V and 9 bases from J, with 15 bases between. CDR1 is DFQATT, CDR2 SNEGSKA, per germline (reference sequence). The CDR3 is 13 amino acids. The DNA for the CDR3 is TGCAGTGCTAGTTCCGGTACTAGGCGTGAGCAGTTCTTC. Residues: CSASSGTRREQFF.

The chain joins TRBV14 to TRBJ2-1; 13 nucleotides align to TRBD2. V lost 2 bases to trimming and J lost 10 bases; unmatched junction nucleotides: 2. CDR1 is SGHDN, CDR2 FVKESK, per germline. The CDR3 is 14 residues long. The DNA for the CDR3 is TGTGCCAGCAGCCAATGGGGACTAGCGGGAGAGCAGTTCTTC. Translation gives CASSQWGLAGEQFF.

This clonotype was seen ten or more times. The rearrangement links TRBV20-1 to TRBJ2-7; D could derive from TRBD1 or TRBD2 (5 bases each). Per the germline V gene, CDR1 is DFQATT and CDR2 is SNEGSKA (reference sequence). The length of the CDR3 is 15 residues. V was shortened by 2 bases and J by 2 bases, with 16 bases between the two germline ends. CDR3 nucleotide sequence: TGCAGTGCTAGATCCTCCGGGACGGGCACCTACGAGCAGTACTTC. Protein product: CSARSSGTGTYEQYF.

The rearrangement links TRBV25-1 to TRBJ2-2; 12 bases align to TRBD2. This CDR3 is 17 amino acids long. Trimming took 3 bases from V and 6 from J; bases not matched to a gene: 8. CDR1 is MGHDK, CDR2 SYGVNS, per germline. The CDR3 region has the DNA TGTGCCAGCAGTGACCCCGGGACTAGCGGGTTCGCCGGGGAGCTGTTTTTT. Translation gives CASSDPGTSGFAGELFF. Complete variable domain (other parts from reference TRBV25-1 and TRBJ2-2): EADIYQTPRYLVIGTGKKITLECSQTMGHDKMYWYQQDPGMELHLIHYSYGVNSTEKGDLSSESTVSRIRTEHFPLTLESARPSHTSQYLCASSDPGTSGFAGELFFGEGSRLTVL.

This clonotype has ten or more counts. The chain couples TRBV11-2 to TRBJ1-1, with unresolved D. Trimming shortened V by 0 bases and J by 1 base, and 9 bases separated the two germline ends. Germline-derived CDR1 and CDR2 are SGHAT and FQNNGV. This CDR3 spans 15 amino acids. The CDR3 loop is CASSLDPGSNTEAFF. CDR3 nucleotide sequence: TGTGCCAGCAGCTTAGACCCTGGATCGAACACTGAAGCTTTCTTT.

The table lists this clonotype with a few counts. This chain connects TRBV7-9 to TRBJ2-2; a weak D match, TRBD2 (6 bases). Deletions cut 4 bases from V and 1 base from J, with 28 bases between. CDR3 size: 21 residues. Germline CDR1 SEHNR, CDR2 FQNEAQ (reference sequence). The CDR3 DNA sequence: TGTGCCAGCAGCTCAAGGCCCGCGTTGGCGGGATCGGCCGGGAACACCGGGGAGCTGTTTTTT. Translating gives CASSSRPALAGSAGNTGELFF.

This clonotype has ten or more counts. The CDR3 DNA sequence: TGCAGTGCTAGAGATTCCCAGGGTAGCGGGGACCTTCTAGAGCAGTACTTC. It codes for CSARDSQGSGDLLEQYF. The chain uses TRBV20-1 and TRBJ2-7; 8 positions agree with TRBD2. CDR1 and CDR2 from the germline V gene are DFQATT and SNEGSKA (reference sequence). The ends lost 0 bases at V and 7 bases at J; junction bases unmatched: 17. This CDR3 has 17 residues.

Many counts were recorded for this clonotype. V is TRBV7-6 and J is TRBJ2-7; 7 bases align to TRBD1. With 4 bases clipped from V and 4 bases from J, the junction kept 7 bases outside the gene matches. Germline CDR1 SGHVS, CDR2 FNYEAQ. This CDR3 contains 14 residues. This chain's CDR3 is CASSSRDRSYEQYF. As DNA, the CDR3 is TGTGCCAGCAGCTCCCGGGACAGATCGTACGAGCAGTACTTC.

This clonotype was seen ten or more times. This chain connects TRBV20-1 to TRBJ1-6, with TRBD1 matching 10 bases. The CDR3 is 14 residues long. Germline V CDR1 and CDR2: DFQATT, SNEGSKA (reference sequence). The V and J ends lost 2 bases and 7 bases, in that order; junction bases with no gene match: 2. This chain's CDR3 is CSARRDRGNSPLHF. The CDR3 bases are TGCAGTGCTAGAAGGGACAGGGGAAATTCACCCCTCCACTTT.

This clonotype was recorded a few times. This chain connects TRBV5-1 to TRBJ1-1, with 10 bases fitting TRBD1. From germline, CDR1 is SGHRS and CDR2 YFSETQ. J was trimmed by 0 bases and V by 5 bases; bases with no gene match: 1. The CDR3 is made up of 14 amino acids. Here the CDR3 DNA reads TGCGCCAGCAGTGGGACAGGGGTGAACACTGAAGCTTTCTTT. This codes for CASSGTGVNTEAFF.